This T cell receptor beta chain was obtained from a study of blood T cell repertoires in COVID-19. Across the study: Material from acute and convalescent COVID-19 was sourced from the United States, Italy and Spain. T cells, B-cell-depleted T cells, or PBMCs supplied cDNA or gDNA.

Only a few counts were recorded for this clone. Trimming took 2 bases from V and 5 from J, leaving 12 bases between them. The germline V gene encodes CDR1 SQVTM and CDR2 ANQGSEA. The CDR3 extends over 13 amino acids. Per the study methods: From reference gene primer amplification, estimates of nucleated cell counts were derived. The repertoire was sequenced with immunoSEQ multiplex PCR; TCRdb's copy has only in-frame clones and lacks some. The V and J calls and clone size were taken over from that table, and D and trimming were inferred from the DNA. The sample includes fewer than 250,000 clones, 86% of them seen just once.

V usage is TRBV29-1 and J usage is TRBJ2-5; D not resolved. Sequencing input: peripheral blood. The sequence was obtained from a woman aged 50 to 60 with acute or convalescent COVID-19. The CDR3 DNA reads as TGCAGCGTTGAATCTCAGGCTGCGGAGACCCAGTACTTC. It specifies CSVESQAAETQYF.